Reported below is one TCR beta chain. Its antigen is not known. Both TCR beta VDJ combination and CDR3 sequence profiling were carried out. Genomic DNA was the template for this profiling. Using its own MiXCR run on the reads, TCRdb lists one record per CDR3 protein. The sample shows about 130,000 distinct CDR3 sequences, around 46% of them seen only once. The entry originates in a study of CD8+CD57+ T cells in acquired aplastic anemia. About the research overall: Quantities of DNA derived from sorted CD4+ and CD8+ cells averaged approximately 3 ug. CD4+ reads averaged about 9.9 million in healthy donors.

Study observations and caveats: The study found no significant CD8+ Simpson's diversity difference between patients and controls. Between patients and controls, about 30 CD8+ CDR3 sequences were found in common.

Germline loops: CDR1 SEHNR, CDR2 FQNEAQ (reference sequence). The J segment lost 4 bases and the V segment lost 7 bases, leaving 3 bases of the junction unmatched. This CDR3 spans 13 amino acids. The sequencing sample was made of sorted CD4+, CD8+, or CD8+CD57+ T cells (not recorded which) from PBMCs. This TCR was recovered from a human donor in good health, serving as a control. V usage is TRBV7-9 and J usage is TRBJ2-5; 10 nucleotides align to TRBD2. The CDR3 nucleotides are TGTGCCAGCAACCCTAGCGGGGGAGAGACCCAGTACTTC. Its protein product is CASNPSGGETQYF.